The 32 T cell receptor beta chains listed next were all sequenced from one sample in a study of blood T cell repertoires in COVID-19. Repertoires were generated with immunoSEQ multiplex PCR, while TCRdb's copy carries only in-frame clones and drops some. The data show 130,000 or so clones, more than 70% seen once. Material: peripheral blood. These receptors were collected from a man aged 55 to 70 with acute or convalescent COVID-19.

The chain is built from TRBV6-5 and TRBJ1-2; D is unclear. CDR1 is MNHEY and CDR2 is SVGAGI in the germline V gene. Trimming cost V 2 bases and J 3 bases, with 4 bases left between them. This CDR3 comprises 12 residues. The CDR3 protein is CASSYPDYGYTF. The CDR3 DNA reads as TGTGCCAGCAGTTACCCAGACTATGGCTACACCTTC.

This chain uses TRBV27 with TRBJ2-7; possible D gene TRBD1, 5 bases. With 3 bases removed from V and 0 bases from J, the gap between germline ends came to 12 bases. CDR3 length equals 15 residues. Looked up from germline, CDR1 is MNHEY and CDR2 is SMNVEV (reference sequence). The CDR3 DNA reads TGTGCCAGCAGTTTTACTCAGGGCCCCTCCTACGAGCAGTACTTC. It encodes CASSFTQGPSYEQYF.

This clone was observed a few times. The CDR3 sequence: CASSQVADVGYEQYF. The CDR3, as DNA: TGTGCCAGCAGCCAAGTAGCGGACGTGGGGTACGAGCAGTACTTC. V usage is TRBV14 and J usage is TRBJ2-7, with a tentative D call TRBD2 (6 bases). Trimming left V 1 base short and J 4 bases short, with 14 bases between. In germline, CDR1 is SGHDN, CDR2 FVKESK. The CDR3 consists of 15 residues. Full variable domain (missing parts from reference TRBV14 and TRBJ2-7): EAGVTQFPSHSVIEKGQTVTLRCDPISGHDNLYWYRRVMGKEIKFLLHFVKESKQDESGMPNNRFLAERTGGTYSTLKVQPAELEDSGVYFCASSQVADVGYEQYFGPGTRLTVT.

The V gene is TRBV5-1, the J gene TRBJ2-7, with 9 nucleotides matching TRBD1. Germline V CDR1 and CDR2: SGHRS, YFSETQ. CDR3 size: 15 residues. V lost 4 bases and J lost 2; bases outside the gene matches: 7. Written as DNA, the CDR3 is TGCGCCAGCAGCCCCCGGGGGGACAGGGCCTACGAGCAGTACTTC. It translates to CASSPRGDRAYEQYF.

The rearrangement joins TRBV5-1 to TRBJ2-5; weak D call: TRBD2 (5 bases). V was clipped by 0 bases and J by 4 bases, with 7 bases between them. The V gene's germline CDR1 is SGHRS and CDR2 YFSETQ. CDR3 length equals 13 residues. The CDR3 loop is CASSLALAETQYF. As DNA, the CDR3 is TGCGCCAGCAGCTTGGCCCTAGCAGAGACCCAGTACTTC.

The CDR3 coding sequence is TGCGCCAGCAGCTTAGGACTAGCGGGACTAAATGAGCAGTTCTTC. Translated: CASSLGLAGLNEQFF. V is TRBV5-1 and J is TRBJ2-1; 12 bases align to TRBD2. This CDR3 contains 15 residues. Germline assignment: CDR1 SGHRS and CDR2 YFSETQ. Trimming cost V 2 bases and J 7 bases; bases outside gene matches: 4.

The V and J genes are TRBV10-1 and TRBJ2-6, with no clear D. This CDR3 has 15 residues. In germline, CDR1 is WNHNN, CDR2 SYGVQD (reference sequence). V gave up 10 bases and J gave up 0 bases, with 13 bases separating them. DNA for the CDR3: TGCGCCAACAGATTAAACACCTCTGGGGCCAACGTCCTGACTTTC. This gives the protein CANRLNTSGANVLTF.

V gene TRBV10-3 combines with J gene TRBJ1-2, with 9 bases aligning to TRBD1. The V segment lost 3 bases and the J segment 8 bases; nucleotides outside the gene matches: 10. The germline gives CDR1 ENHRY, CDR2 SYGVKD. This CDR3 spans 15 amino acids. CDR3 region: CAISETGGRGSGYTF. The CDR3 DNA is TGTGCCATCAGTGAAACAGGGGGCCGAGGCAGCGGCTACACCTTC.

This sequence joins TRBV5-1 and TRBJ1-1; 10 nucleotides align to TRBD1. Germline V gene sequence: CDR1 SGHRS, CDR2 YFSETQ. Germline trimming cut 4 bases from V and 5 bases from J; bases unmatched to any gene: 11. The CDR3 loop spans 16 amino acids. The CDR3: CASSLNRDRGRTEAFF. Here the CDR3 DNA reads TGCGCCAGCAGCCTGAACCGGGACAGGGGACGAACTGAAGCTTTCTTT.

The rearrangement links TRBV7-9 to TRBJ2-6; D gene ambiguous. CDR1 is SEHNR and CDR2 is FQNEAQ in the germline V gene (reference sequence). CDR3 length: 14 amino acids. V lost 8 bases and J 4 bases, leaving 12 bases between the germline ends. The CDR3 region is CASVRVSGANVLTF. The CDR3 DNA reads as TGTGCCAGCGTCCGTGTGTCCGGGGCCAACGTCCTGACTTTC.

This clone has only a few counts. J is TRBJ1-5 and V is TRBV6-5; D uncertain. V was shortened by 6 bases and J by 5 bases, with 14 bases between the two germline ends. Germline loops: CDR1 MNHEY, CDR2 SVGAGI. CDR3 length: 14 residues. The CDR3 DNA sequence: TGTGCCAGCAGAACCAGAGCAGGCCATCAGCCCCAGCATTTT. This gives the protein CASRTRAGHQPQHF.

V and J are TRBV7-8 and TRBJ2-7; 7 bases fit TRBD1. CDR3 length: 17 amino acids. Per the germline V gene, CDR1 is SGHVS and CDR2 is FQNEAQ. The V and J ends lost 0 bases and 6 bases, in that order; junction bases with no gene match: 14. CDR3 amino acids: CASSLARVTGVMSEQYF. The DNA of the CDR3 is TGTGCCAGCAGCTTAGCGCGAGTCACAGGGGTAATGTCCGAGCAGTACTTC.

Concerning this clone: The identical CDR3 is also encoded by other nucleotide sequences in the sample. The chain uses TRBV7-3 and TRBJ2-3, with D possibly being TRBD2 (6 bases). Trimming removed 5 bases from V and 0 bases from J, with 12 bases in between. The germline V gene encodes CDR1 SGHTA and CDR2 FQGTGA. The CDR3 extends over 15 amino acids. The CDR3 region has the DNA TGTGCCAGCAGCCTAGCTGGGGGGAGCACAGATACGCAGTATTTT. Translating gives CASSLAGGSTDTQYF.

The J gene is TRBJ1-1, the V gene TRBV7-3; possible D gene TRBD1, 6 bases. The germline V gene encodes CDR1 SGHTA and CDR2 FQGTGA. The CDR3 length is 14 residues. Deletions cut 0 bases from V and 3 bases from J, with 8 bases between. CDR3 loop: CASSLTPGDTEAFF. CDR3 nucleotide sequence: TGTGCCAGCAGCTTAACCCCAGGGGACACTGAAGCTTTCTTT. Combining the CDR3 with reference TRBV7-3 and TRBJ1-1 gives the whole variable domain GAGVSQTPSNKVTEKGKYVELRCDPISGHTALYWYRQSLGQGPEFLIYFQGTGAADDSGLPNDRFFAVRPEGSVSTLKIQRTERGDSAVYLCASSLTPGDTEAFFGQGTRLTVV.

The V gene is TRBV5-6, the J gene TRBJ2-5; D gene uncertain. V lost 0 bases to trimming and J lost 5 bases, with 17 bases between them. CDR3 length: 16 residues. Germline CDR1 and CDR2: SGHDT and YYEEEE. This CDR3 reads CASSLGRRLQVETQYF. CDR3 nucleotides: TGTGCCAGCAGCTTGGGTAGACGGCTGCAGGTGGAGACCCAGTACTTC.

The V gene is TRBV12-2, the J gene TRBJ2-1; the table's D call of TRBD2 was not tested on the DNA. TRBV12-2 is described as a pseudogene. The CDR3 covers 15 residues. The CDR3 loop is CASRFWTSGRVEQFF. The CDR3 DNA reads as TGTGCAAGTCGCTTTTGGACTAGCGGGAGGGTGGAGCAGTTCTTC.

The V call is TRBV6-2 or TRBV6-3, the J call TRBJ2-4, with D hard to call. The length of the CDR3 is 18 residues. The ends were cut back, 0 bases at V and 2 bases at J, with 17 bases in the middle. Germline lookup yields CDR1 MNHEY and CDR2 SVGEGT. The CDR3 bases are TGTGCCAGCAGTTACTCGATCAAACCCACCGCGCCCAAAAACATTCAGTACTTC. Amino acid sequence: CASSYSIKPTAPKNIQYF.

The CDR3 nucleotides read TGTGCCAGCTTAATGATCGTTCACGGGGGAAACACCATATATTTT. Amino acid sequence: CASLMIVHGGNTIYF. The rearrangement uses TRBV6-5 and TRBJ1-3; D not resolved. V lost 8 bases to trimming and J lost 4 bases, with 18 bases between them. CDR3 length: 15 amino acids. Germline values: CDR1 MNHEY, CDR2 SVGAGI.

V and J are TRBV3-1 (or the pseudogene TRBV3-2) and TRBJ1-1; maybe TRBD1 (6 bases). V was pared by 3 bases and J by 3 bases, with 8 bases between. The CDR3 is made up of 13 amino acids. Germline loops: CDR1 LGHDT, CDR2 YNNKEL (reference sequence). The DNA for the CDR3 is TGTGCCAGCAGCCAGCAGGGGCACACTGAAGCTTTCTTT. Amino acid sequence: CASSQQGHTEAFF.

The chain joins TRBV5-1 to TRBJ2-1, with unresolved D. There are 14 residues in the CDR3. The V end lost 1 base, the J end lost 0 bases, and 5 bases lay between the germline ends. Germline V CDR1 and CDR2: SGHRS, YFSETQ. The DNA of the CDR3 is TGCGCCAGCAGCTTGTTCAGCTCCTACAATGAGCAGTTCTTC. It translates to CASSLFSSYNEQFF.

This chain links TRBV11-2 with TRBJ2-5; 11 nucleotides match TRBD2. V lost 3 bases to trimming and J lost 7 bases; unmatched junction nucleotides: 7. CDR1 and CDR2 from the germline V gene are SGHAT and FQNNGV. The CDR3 runs to 15 residues. The CDR3 sequence: CASSLGVAGGRTQYF. In nucleotides, the CDR3 is TGTGCCAGCAGCTTGGGGGTAGCGGGAGGGCGGACCCAGTACTTC.

The rearrangement joins TRBV6-5 to TRBJ2-2; 8 bases line up with TRBD2. The CDR3 length is 14 residues. V gave up 6 bases and J gave up 5 bases; unmatched junction bases: 5. CDR1 and CDR2 from the germline V gene are MNHEY and SVGAGI. Written as DNA, the CDR3 is TGTGCCAGCAGAGCGGTAGCGGGGACCGGGGAGCTGTTTTTT. Translating it yields CASRAVAGTGELFF.

This clone was found a few times. The chain is built from TRBV10-3 and TRBJ1-1; TRBD1 might be the D (6 bases). In germline, CDR1 is ENHRY, CDR2 SYGVKD. The V end was cut by 6 bases, the J end by 8 bases, with 19 bases between. This CDR3 comprises 14 residues. CDR3 DNA: TGTGCCATCAGAGGTCCGGGACAAGGGTCAGAAGCTTTCTTT. Its translation: CAIRGPGQGSEAFF.

The chain has TRBV19 and TRBJ1-3, with D tentatively TRBD1 (5 bases). The CDR3 length is 15 residues. V lost 5 bases and J lost 7, with 18 bases in between. Germline lookup yields CDR1 LNHDA and CDR2 SQIVND (reference sequence). CDR3: CASSRGVTPVNTIYF. The CDR3, as DNA: TGTGCCAGTAGTCGGGGGGTAACGCCAGTTAACACCATATATTTT.

This chain joins TRBV10-2 and TRBJ2-3; 9 bases line up with TRBD2. The J segment lost 1 base and the V segment lost 6 bases, leaving 5 bases of the junction unmatched. Germline assignment: CDR1 WSHSY and CDR2 SAAADI. This CDR3 has 15 residues. The CDR3 loop reads CASRGASGGTDTQYF. The CDR3 DNA sequence: TGCGCCAGCAGAGGGGCTAGCGGGGGCACAGATACGCAGTATTTT.

The V gene is TRBV5-1, the J gene TRBJ2-3; D gene unclear. This CDR3 spans 16 amino acids. CDR1 and CDR2 (germline): SGHRS, YFSETQ. The V and J ends lost 1 base and 0 bases respectively, with 12 bases between them. CDR3 sequence: CASSLRSGGSTDTQYF. The CDR3 coding sequence is TGCGCCAGCAGCTTGAGGTCTGGCGGTAGCACAGATACGCAGTATTTT.

V gene TRBV7-9 combines with J gene TRBJ2-5, with TRBD1 matching over 8 bases. Germline V gives CDR1 SEHNR, CDR2 FQNEAQ (reference sequence). This CDR3 comprises 14 residues. The V and J ends lost 1 base and 5 bases, in that order; junction bases with no gene match: 3. The CDR3 is CASSLVNRGETQYF. The CDR3 bases are TGTGCCAGCAGCTTAGTAAACAGGGGGGAGACCCAGTACTTC.

This rearrangement joins TRBV10-1 to TRBJ1-2, with 7 positions matching TRBD1. The CDR3 is 13 amino acids. J was trimmed by 8 bases and V by 0 bases; bases with no gene match: 3. CDR1 is WNHNN, CDR2 SYGVQD, per germline (reference sequence). The CDR3 nucleotides are TGCGCCAGCAGTGAGTCAGGGGGCTACGGCTACACCTTC. It specifies CASSESGGYGYTF.

This clone was observed a handful of times. The chain carries TRBV9 and TRBJ2-7, with 8 bases identical to TRBD2. In germline, CDR1 is SGDLS, CDR2 YYNGEE. With 3 bases clipped from V and 0 bases from J, the junction kept 8 bases outside the gene matches. CDR3 length: 16 residues. This chain's CDR3 is CASSASVAGGSYEQYF. The CDR3 DNA follows: TGTGCCAGCAGCGCCTCCGTCGCGGGGGGCTCCTACGAGCAGTACTTC.

The V call is TRBV6-5, the J call TRBJ1-6, with D perhaps TRBD1 (6 bases). This CDR3 spans 15 amino acids. Trimming stripped 4 bases from V and 4 bases from J, with 11 bases between. The germline V gene encodes CDR1 MNHEY and CDR2 SVGAGI. For the CDR3, the DNA is TGTGCCAGCAGTTGGCGACAGGCGTATAATTCACCCCTCCACTTT. Translation: CASSWRQAYNSPLHF.

The J gene is TRBJ2-7, the V gene TRBV19; 9 bases map to TRBD1. The CDR3 is made up of 14 amino acids. V lost 7 bases, J lost 2 bases, and 6 bases stayed unmatched. Germline V CDR1 and CDR2: LNHDA, SQIVND (reference sequence). CDR3 sequence: CASNPGQGPYEQYF. CDR3 DNA: TGTGCCAGTAACCCTGGACAGGGGCCCTACGAGCAGTACTTC.

The V and J genes are TRBV20-1 and TRBJ1-1; the match to TRBD1 covers 8 bases. Germline values: CDR1 DFQATT, CDR2 SNEGSKA (reference sequence). This CDR3 is built from 14 residues. V gave up 3 bases and J gave up 3 bases; unmatched junction bases: 6. CDR3 sequence reads: CSASATGGHTEAFF. The CDR3 region has the DNA TGCAGTGCTAGTGCCACAGGGGGACACACTGAAGCTTTCTTT.